A single sample is the source of the 10 T cell receptor beta chains below, sequenced in a study of blood T cell repertoires in COVID-19. The protocol was immunoSEQ multiplex PCR, while the TCRdb copy is restricted to in-frame clones and leaves out a portion. This table holds about 160,000 clones, 90% found once. Material: peripheral blood. These receptors all stem from a man aged 60 to 69 with active or convalescent COVID-19.

J is TRBJ2-1 and V is TRBV3-1 (or the pseudogene TRBV3-2), with TRBD2 as a possible D gene (6 bases). CDR1 LGHDT and CDR2 YNNKEL come from the germline V gene (reference sequence). The CDR3 length is 15 residues. V was clipped by 4 bases and J by 2 bases, with 12 bases between them. DNA of the CDR3: TGTGCCAGCAGCCCCGGGACTCGCCCCTACAATGAGCAGTTCTTC. This encodes CASSPGTRPYNEQFF.

The CDR3 DNA is TGTGCCAGCATTATAAGTTGGCCTCTCTACGAGCAGTACTTC. Its translation is CASIISWPLYEQYF. The chain carries TRBV2 and TRBJ2-7; no definite D call. This CDR3 contains 14 residues. Germline V gives CDR1 SNHLY, CDR2 FYNNEI. Trimming shortened V by 7 bases and J by 3 bases, and 16 bases separated the two germline ends.

J is TRBJ2-1 and V is TRBV10-1, with TRBD1 matching over 12 bases. Trimming cost V 2 bases and J 9 bases; bases outside gene matches: 5. This CDR3 is built from 15 residues. Germline CDR1 reads WNHNN; CDR2 reads SYGVQD (reference sequence). As DNA, the CDR3 is TGCGCCAGCAGTGAGGGGGGACAGGGGGCAGGTGAGCAGTTCTTC. Its translation: CASSEGGQGAGEQFF.

The rearrangement joins TRBV14 to TRBJ1-1; possibly TRBD1 for D (6 bases). The CDR3 covers 12 residues. V dropped 1 base and J dropped 10 bases, with 10 bases sitting between them. The V gene's germline CDR1 is SGHDN and CDR2 FVKESK. Written as DNA, the CDR3 is TGTGCCAGCAGCCAAGGAGGGACAAGAGCTTTCTTT. Translation gives CASSQGGTRAFF.

The V and J genes are TRBV19 and TRBJ2-5, with D perhaps matching TRBD2 (6 bases). Looked up from germline, CDR1 is LNHDA and CDR2 is SQIVND (reference sequence). There are 14 residues in the CDR3. Between the trimmed V and J ends, which lost 3 bases and 1 base, there was a span of 9 bases. The CDR3 spells CASSMGRPQETQYF. CDR3 DNA: TGTGCCAGTAGTATGGGGAGGCCCCAAGAGACCCAGTACTTC.

This clone appeared once. The chain recombines TRBV15 with TRBJ1-3; possible D gene TRBD1, 5 bases. Trimming removed 4 bases from V and 2 bases from J, with 6 bases in between. CDR1 is LNHNV, CDR2 YYDKDF, per germline (reference sequence). The CDR3 is 13 amino acids. The CDR3 sequence: CATSTRAGNTIYF. The CDR3 nucleotides read TGTGCCACCAGCACCAGGGCTGGAAACACCATATATTTT.

Only a few counts were recorded for this clone. This sequence joins TRBV10-3 and TRBJ1-5; the match to TRBD1 covers 8 bases. CDR3 length equals 14 residues. Unmatched junction bases numbered 2, after V lost 0 bases and J lost 7 bases. Germline CDR1 and CDR2: ENHRY and SYGVKD. Here the CDR3 DNA reads TGTGCCATCAGTGAGTCTGCAGGGGGCCAGCCCCAGCATTTT. Its translation is CAISESAGGQPQHF.

This chain connects TRBV6-5 to TRBJ2-2; 10 bases agree with TRBD1. The CDR3 has 13 residues. Trimming at V came to 10 bases and at J to 4 bases, leaving 3 bases not matched to a gene. Germline V gene data show CDR1 as MNHEY and CDR2 as SVGAGI. The CDR3 loop is CATGQGITGELFF. The DNA of the CDR3 is TGTGCCACGGGACAGGGGATCACCGGGGAGCTGTTTTTT.

This chain connects TRBV5-6 to TRBJ2-3; D remains ambiguous. The CDR3 runs 15 residues. CDR1 and CDR2 (germline): SGHDT, YYEEEE. V was pared by 0 bases and J by 4 bases, with 12 bases between. Here the CDR3 reads CASSLGLNKADTQYF. The CDR3 bases are TGTGCCAGCAGCTTGGGACTGAATAAGGCAGATACGCAGTATTTT.

This clone was picked up one time. V is TRBV6-5 and J is TRBJ2-2, with 9 bases fitting TRBD2. V lost 4 bases, J lost 5 bases, and 8 bases stayed unmatched. Per germline, CDR1 MNHEY and CDR2 SVGAGI. The CDR3 contains 16 residues. CDR3 bases: TGTGCCAGCAGTTGGGTAGCGGGAGCGGGTACCGGGGAGCTGTTTTTT. Translating it yields CASSWVAGAGTGELFF.